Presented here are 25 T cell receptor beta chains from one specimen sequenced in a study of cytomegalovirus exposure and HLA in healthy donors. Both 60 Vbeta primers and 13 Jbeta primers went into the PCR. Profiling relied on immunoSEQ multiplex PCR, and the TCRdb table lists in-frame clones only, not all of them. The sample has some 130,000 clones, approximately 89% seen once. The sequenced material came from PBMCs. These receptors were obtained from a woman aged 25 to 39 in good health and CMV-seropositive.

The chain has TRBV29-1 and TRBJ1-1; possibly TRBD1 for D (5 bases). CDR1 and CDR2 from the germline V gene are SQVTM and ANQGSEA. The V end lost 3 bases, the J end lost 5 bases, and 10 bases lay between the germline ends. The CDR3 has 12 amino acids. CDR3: CSVDREGTEAFF. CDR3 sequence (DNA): TGCAGCGTTGACAGGGAGGGGACTGAAGCTTTCTTT.

CDR3 DNA sequence: TGTGCGGGGGGAACGAACACCGGGGAGCTGTTTTTT. Translation gives CAGGTNTGELFF. The V gene is TRBV6-5, the J gene TRBJ2-2, with D perhaps matching TRBD2 (6 bases). The CDR3 spans 12 residues. Per germline, CDR1 MNHEY and CDR2 SVGAGI.

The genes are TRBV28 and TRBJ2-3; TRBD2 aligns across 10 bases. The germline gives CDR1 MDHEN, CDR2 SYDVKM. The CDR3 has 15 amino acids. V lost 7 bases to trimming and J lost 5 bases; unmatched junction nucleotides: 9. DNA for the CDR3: TGTGCCAGCAACCTAGCGGGAGTGGTGGAAGATACGCAGTATTTT. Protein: CASNLAGVVEDTQYF.

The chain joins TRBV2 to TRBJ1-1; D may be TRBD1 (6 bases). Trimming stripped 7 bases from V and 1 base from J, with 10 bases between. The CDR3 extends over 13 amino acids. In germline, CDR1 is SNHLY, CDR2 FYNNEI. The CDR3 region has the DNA TGTGCCAGCACAGGACAGCCGAACACTGAAGCTTTCTTT. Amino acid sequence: CASTGQPNTEAFF.

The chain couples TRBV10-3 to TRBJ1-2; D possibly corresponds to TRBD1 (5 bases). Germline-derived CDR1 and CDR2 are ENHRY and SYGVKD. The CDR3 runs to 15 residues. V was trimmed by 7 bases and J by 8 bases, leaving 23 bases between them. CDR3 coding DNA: TGTGCCATCAAAAAAGGGGCAGGTCCATTAGGAGGCTACACCTTC. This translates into CAIKKGAGPLGGYTF.

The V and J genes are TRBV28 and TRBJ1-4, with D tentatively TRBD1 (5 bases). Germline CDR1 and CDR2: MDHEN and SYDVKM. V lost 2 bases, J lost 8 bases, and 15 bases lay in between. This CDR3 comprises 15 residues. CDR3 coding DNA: TGTGCCAGCAGTTTAGTAGGCAGGGTTGGCGAAAAACTGTTTTTT. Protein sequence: CASSLVGRVGEKLFF.

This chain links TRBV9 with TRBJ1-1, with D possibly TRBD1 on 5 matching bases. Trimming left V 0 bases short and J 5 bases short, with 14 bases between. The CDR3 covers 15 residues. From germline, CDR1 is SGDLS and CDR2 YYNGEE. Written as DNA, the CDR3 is TGTGCCAGCAGCGTAGAAGCGGGTGGGGGGACTGAAGCTTTCTTT. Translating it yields CASSVEAGGGTEAFF.

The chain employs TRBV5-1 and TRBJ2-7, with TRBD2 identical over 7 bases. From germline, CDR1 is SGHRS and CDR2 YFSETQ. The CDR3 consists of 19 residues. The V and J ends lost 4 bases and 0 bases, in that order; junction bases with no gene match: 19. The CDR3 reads CASSRGGEEGRASSYEQYF. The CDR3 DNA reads TGCGCCAGCAGCCGGGGAGGGGAAGAAGGCCGAGCTAGCTCCTACGAGCAGTACTTC.

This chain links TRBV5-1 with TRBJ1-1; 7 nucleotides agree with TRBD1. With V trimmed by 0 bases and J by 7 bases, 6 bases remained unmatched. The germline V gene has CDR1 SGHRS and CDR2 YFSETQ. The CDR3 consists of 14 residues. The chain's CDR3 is CASSLADTGDEAFF. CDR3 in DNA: TGCGCCAGCAGCTTGGCCGATACAGGGGATGAAGCTTTCTTT.

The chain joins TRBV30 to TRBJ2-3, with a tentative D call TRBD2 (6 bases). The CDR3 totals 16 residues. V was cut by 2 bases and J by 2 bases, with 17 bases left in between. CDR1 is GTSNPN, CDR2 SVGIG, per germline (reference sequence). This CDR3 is CAWSLGTSSFTDTQYF. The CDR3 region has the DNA TGTGCCTGGAGTCTCGGAACTAGCAGTTTCACAGATACGCAGTATTTT.

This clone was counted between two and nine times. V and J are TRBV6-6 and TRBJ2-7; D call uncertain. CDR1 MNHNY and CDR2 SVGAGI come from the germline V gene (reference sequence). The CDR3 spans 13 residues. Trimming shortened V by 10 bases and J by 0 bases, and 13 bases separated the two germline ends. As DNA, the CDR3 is TGTGCCATGCGTGCGGCTAGCTCCTACGAGCAGTACTTC. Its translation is CAMRAASSYEQYF.

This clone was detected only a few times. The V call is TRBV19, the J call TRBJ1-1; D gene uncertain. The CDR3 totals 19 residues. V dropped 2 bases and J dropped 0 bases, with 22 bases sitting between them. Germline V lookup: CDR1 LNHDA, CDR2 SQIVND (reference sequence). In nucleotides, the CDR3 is TGTGCCAGTAGTATAAAAACTGAGCTGACTGGTCGTATGAACACTGAAGCTTTCTTT. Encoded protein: CASSIKTELTGRMNTEAFF.

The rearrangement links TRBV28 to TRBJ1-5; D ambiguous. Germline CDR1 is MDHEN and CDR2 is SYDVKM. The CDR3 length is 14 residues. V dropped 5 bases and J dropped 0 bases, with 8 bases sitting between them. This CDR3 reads CASSLTTSNQPQHF. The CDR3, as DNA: TGTGCCAGCAGTCTTACAACTAGCAATCAGCCCCAGCATTTT.

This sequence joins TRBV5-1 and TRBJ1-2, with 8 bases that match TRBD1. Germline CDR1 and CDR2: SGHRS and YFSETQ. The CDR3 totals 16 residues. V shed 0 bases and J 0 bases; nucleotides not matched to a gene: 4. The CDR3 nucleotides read TGCGCCAGCAGCTTGGGCCAGGGGGCGGCTAACTATGGCTACACCTTC. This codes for CASSLGQGAANYGYTF.

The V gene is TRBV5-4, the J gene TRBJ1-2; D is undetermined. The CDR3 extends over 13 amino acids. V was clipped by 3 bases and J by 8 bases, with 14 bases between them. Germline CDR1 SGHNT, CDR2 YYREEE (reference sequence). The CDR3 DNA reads TGTGCCAGCAGCTACCCGACGGGTGAGGGCTACACCTTC. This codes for CASSYPTGEGYTF.

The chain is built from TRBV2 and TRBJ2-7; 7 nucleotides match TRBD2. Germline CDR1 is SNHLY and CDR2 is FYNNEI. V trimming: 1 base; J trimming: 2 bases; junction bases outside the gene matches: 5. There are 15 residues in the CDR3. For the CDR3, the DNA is TGTGCCAGCAGTGAAGAGGCAGCGGGGCCCTACGAGCAGTACTTC. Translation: CASSEEAAGPYEQYF.

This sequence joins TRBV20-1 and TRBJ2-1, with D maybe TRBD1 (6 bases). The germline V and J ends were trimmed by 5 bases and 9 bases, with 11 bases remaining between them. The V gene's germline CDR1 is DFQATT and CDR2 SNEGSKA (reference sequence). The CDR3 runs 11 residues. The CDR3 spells CSAHDRTEQFF. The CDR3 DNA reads TGCAGTGCTCATGACAGGACTGAGCAGTTCTTC.

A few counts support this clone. The CDR3 is CASSLELSSYEQYF. CDR3 sequence (DNA): TGCGCCAGCAGCTTAGAACTTAGCTCCTACGAGCAGTACTTC. The chain couples TRBV5-1 to TRBJ2-7; D is ambiguous. Germline CDR1 and CDR2: SGHRS and YFSETQ. Trimming left V 2 bases short and J 0 bases short, with 9 bases between. The CDR3 has 14 amino acids.

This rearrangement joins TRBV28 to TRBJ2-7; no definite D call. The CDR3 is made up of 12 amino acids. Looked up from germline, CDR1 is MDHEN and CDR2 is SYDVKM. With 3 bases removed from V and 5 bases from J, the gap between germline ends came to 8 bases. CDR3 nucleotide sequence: TGTGCCAGCAGTTTCTACCCGAACGAGCAGTACTTC. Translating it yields CASSFYPNEQYF.

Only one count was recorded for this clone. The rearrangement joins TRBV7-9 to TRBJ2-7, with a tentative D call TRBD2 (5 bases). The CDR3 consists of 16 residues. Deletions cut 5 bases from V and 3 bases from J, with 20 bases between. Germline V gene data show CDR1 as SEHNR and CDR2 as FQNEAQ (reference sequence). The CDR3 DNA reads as TGTGCCAGCAGCAAGCGTCTAGATCGAGGGAACTACGAGCAGTACTTC. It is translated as CASSKRLDRGNYEQYF.

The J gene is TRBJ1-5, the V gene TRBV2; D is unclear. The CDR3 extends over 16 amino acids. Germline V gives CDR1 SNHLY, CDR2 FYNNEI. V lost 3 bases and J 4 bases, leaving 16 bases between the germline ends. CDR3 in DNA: TGTGCCAGCAGTGAGTTTTCAGGACGGGGAAATCAGCCCCAGCATTTT. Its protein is CASSEFSGRGNQPQHF.

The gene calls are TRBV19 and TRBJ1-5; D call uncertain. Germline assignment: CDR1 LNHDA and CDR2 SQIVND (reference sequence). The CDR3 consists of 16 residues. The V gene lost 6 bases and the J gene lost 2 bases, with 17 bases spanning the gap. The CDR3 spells CASRMGGLGGNQPQHF. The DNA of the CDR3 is TGTGCCAGTAGGATGGGAGGGCTCGGGGGCAATCAGCCCCAGCATTTT.

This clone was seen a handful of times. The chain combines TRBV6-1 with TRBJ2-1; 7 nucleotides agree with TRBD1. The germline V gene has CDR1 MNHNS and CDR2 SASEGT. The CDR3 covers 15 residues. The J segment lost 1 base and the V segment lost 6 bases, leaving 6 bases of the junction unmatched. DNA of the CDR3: TGTGCCAGCAGCCAGACAGGGACATCCTACAATGAGCAGTTCTTC. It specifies CASSQTGTSYNEQFF.

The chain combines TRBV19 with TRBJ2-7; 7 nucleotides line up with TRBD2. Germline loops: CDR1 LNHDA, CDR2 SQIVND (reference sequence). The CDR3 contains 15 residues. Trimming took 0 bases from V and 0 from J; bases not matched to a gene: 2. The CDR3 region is CASSIESGVSYEQYF. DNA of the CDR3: TGTGCCAGTAGTATAGAAAGCGGGGTCTCCTACGAGCAGTACTTC. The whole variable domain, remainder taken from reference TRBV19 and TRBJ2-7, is DGGITQSPKYLFRKEGQNVTLSCEQNLNHDAMYWYRQDPGQGLRLIYYSQIVNDFQKGDIAEGYSVSREKKESFPLTVTSAQKNPTAFYLCASSIESGVSYEQYFGPGTRLTVT.

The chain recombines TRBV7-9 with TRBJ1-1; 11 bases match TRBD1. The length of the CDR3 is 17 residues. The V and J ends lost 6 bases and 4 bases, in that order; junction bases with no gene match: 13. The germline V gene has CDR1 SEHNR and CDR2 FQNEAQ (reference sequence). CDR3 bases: TGTGCCAGCAGTTCTACCTCCGGGACAGGGGGGGGCACTGAAGCTTTCTTT. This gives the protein CASSSTSGTGGGTEAFF.